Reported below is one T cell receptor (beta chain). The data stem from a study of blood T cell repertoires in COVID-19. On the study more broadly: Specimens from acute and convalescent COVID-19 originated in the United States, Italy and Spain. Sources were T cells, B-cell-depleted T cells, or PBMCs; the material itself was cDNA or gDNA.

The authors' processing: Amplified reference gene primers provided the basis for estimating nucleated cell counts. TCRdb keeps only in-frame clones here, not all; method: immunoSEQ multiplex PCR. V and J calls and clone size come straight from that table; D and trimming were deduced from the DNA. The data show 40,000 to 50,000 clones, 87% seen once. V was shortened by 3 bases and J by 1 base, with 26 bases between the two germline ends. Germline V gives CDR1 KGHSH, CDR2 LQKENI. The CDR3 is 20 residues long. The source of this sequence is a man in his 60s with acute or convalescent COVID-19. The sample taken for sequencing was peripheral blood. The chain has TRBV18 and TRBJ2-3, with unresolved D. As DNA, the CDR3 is TGTGCCAGCTCACCTGTGCGCGAGTCGGGTTTTCGACCGGGCACAGATACGCAGTATTTT. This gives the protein CASSPVRESGFRPGTDTQYF.